Listed below are T cell receptor beta chains from one sample, sequenced in a study of PD-1 blockade in classical Hodgkin lymphoma. Assay used: immunoSEQ multiplex PCR; TCRdb lists only in-frame clones, some missing. The data contain 20,000 or so clones, nearly 90% of them singletons. The sequenced sample was CD4+ T cells from blood. The receptor set was obtained from a human donor with classical Hodgkin lymphoma. The CDR3 runs from the conserved cysteine through the conserved F or W. The D gene is left open where the match is weak. Size is stated for part of the rows, as once, few or many counts, or as a class when the clone is expanded.

cdr3_aa: CASSEALLGTGLFYTF
cdr3_nt: TGTGCCAGCAGTGAAGCGCTTCTTGGGACAGGGCTATTCTACACCTTC
clone_size: NA
j_call: TRBJ1-2
d_call: TRBD1
v_call: TRBV6-1

cdr3_aa: CASRRDTTRSYEQYF
cdr3_nt: TGTGCCAGCAGACGGGACACCACTCGCTCCTACGAGCAGTACTTC
clone_size: once
j_call: TRBJ2-7
d_call: NA
v_call: TRBV6-1

cdr3_aa: CASSLAGMGTEAFF
cdr3_nt: TGCGCCAGCAGCTTGGCAGGGATGGGGACTGAAGCTTTCTTT
clone_size: NA
j_call: TRBJ1-1
d_call: NA
v_call: TRBV5-1

cdr3_aa: CASSLNAGLYNEQFF
cdr3_nt: TGTGCCAGCAGCTTGAACGCGGGACTTTACAATGAGCAGTTCTTC
clone_size: NA
j_call: TRBJ2-1
d_call: NA
v_call: TRBV5-4

cdr3_aa: CASSVGGRSSSYEQYF
cdr3_nt: TGTGCCAGCAGCGTAGGGGGACGGTCGAGCTCCTACGAGCAGTACTTC
clone_size: NA
j_call: TRBJ2-7
d_call: NA
v_call: TRBV9

cdr3_aa: CSAAYNEQFF
cdr3_nt: TGCAGTGCTGCCTACAATGAGCAGTTCTTC
clone_size: NA
j_call: TRBJ2-1
d_call: NA
v_call: TRBV20-1

cdr3_aa: CASSPGAGSTDTQYF
cdr3_nt: TGTGCCAGTAGTCCGGGGGCGGGCAGCACAGATACGCAGTATTTT
clone_size: NA
j_call: TRBJ2-3
d_call: NA
v_call: TRBV19

cdr3_aa: CASSYIETRGYTF
cdr3_nt: TGTGCCAGCAGTTACATCGAGACGCGCGGCTACACCTTC
clone_size: few
j_call: TRBJ1-2
d_call: NA
v_call: TRBV6-5

cdr3_aa: CASSRGSHSGQPQHF
cdr3_nt: TGTGCCAGCAGCCGCGGGTCACATTCCGGGCAGCCCCAGCATTTT
clone_size: few
j_call: TRBJ1-5
d_call: NA
v_call: TRBV5-8

cdr3_aa: CASSVLEFDGEQYF
cdr3_nt: TGTGCCAGCAGCGTACTGGAGTTCGACGGCGAGCAGTACTTC
clone_size: NA
j_call: TRBJ2-7
d_call: NA
v_call: TRBV9

cdr3_aa: CATSKDSRANTEAFF
cdr3_nt: TGTGCCACCAGCAAAGACTCCCGGGCCAACACTGAAGCTTTCTTT
clone_size: NA
j_call: TRBJ1-1
d_call: NA
v_call: TRBV15

cdr3_aa: CASSEGLAGGPVTETQYF
cdr3_nt: TGTGCCAGCAGTGAAGGACTAGCGGGGGGGCCTGTGACGGAGACCCAGTACTTC
clone_size: NA
j_call: TRBJ2-5
d_call: TRBD2
v_call: TRBV6-1

cdr3_aa: CVRSSGLGLAKNIQYF
cdr3_nt: TGTGTCAGAAGCTCCGGACTCGGACTAGCCAAAAACATTCAGTACTTC
clone_size: NA
j_call: TRBJ2-4
d_call: NA
v_call: TRBV7-5

cdr3_aa: CASSLMSNEQFF
cdr3_nt: TGTGCCAGCAGCTTGATGAGCAATGAGCAGTTCTTC
clone_size: NA
j_call: TRBJ2-1
d_call: NA
v_call: TRBV5-4

cdr3_aa: CASSLDRDLDATNEKLFF
cdr3_nt: TGTGCCAGCAGCTTAGATCGGGACCTTGACGCAACTAATGAAAAACTGTTTTTT
clone_size: NA
j_call: TRBJ1-4
d_call: NA
v_call: TRBV11-3

cdr3_aa: CASSRTGAGETQYF
cdr3_nt: TGTGCCAGCAGCCGGACAGGGGCCGGTGAGACCCAGTACTTC
clone_size: NA
j_call: TRBJ2-5
d_call: TRBD1
v_call: TRBV11-2

cdr3_aa: CASSITRGEQYF
cdr3_nt: TGTGCCAGTAGTATAACCCGTGGCGAGCAGTACTTC
clone_size: NA
j_call: TRBJ2-7
d_call: NA
v_call: TRBV19

cdr3_aa: CASSLAGGTDTQYF
cdr3_nt: TGCGCCAGCAGCTTAGCGGGTGGCACAGATACGCAGTATTTT
clone_size: NA
j_call: TRBJ2-3
d_call: NA
v_call: TRBV5-1

cdr3_aa: CASSARRTYNSPLHF
cdr3_nt: TGTGCCAGCAGTGCGAGAAGAACCTATAATTCACCCCTCCACTTT
clone_size: NA
j_call: TRBJ1-6
d_call: NA
v_call: TRBV25-1

cdr3_aa: CASLSLSPGQGPSFF
cdr3_nt: TGTGCCAGCTTATCCCTCTCACCGGGACAGGGGCCTTCTTTCTTT
clone_size: NA
j_call: TRBJ1-1
d_call: TRBD1
v_call: TRBV27

cdr3_aa: CASSFPGQGAPEQYF
cdr3_nt: TGTGCCAGCAGCTTTCCTGGACAGGGGGCTCCCGAGCAGTACTTC
clone_size: NA
j_call: TRBJ2-7
d_call: TRBD1
v_call: TRBV13

cdr3_aa: CASSLVGGGAGEQFF
cdr3_nt: TGCGCCAGCAGCTTGGTGGGCGGGGGGGCGGGTGAGCAGTTCTTC
clone_size: NA
j_call: TRBJ2-1
d_call: TRBD2
v_call: TRBV5-1

cdr3_aa: CASLKTGAGNTIYF
cdr3_nt: TGTGCCAGCCTTAAGACAGGAGCTGGAAACACCATATATTTT
clone_size: NA
j_call: TRBJ1-3
d_call: NA
v_call: TRBV19

cdr3_aa: CASSLGVANYGYTF
cdr3_nt: TGTGCCAGCAGCTTAGGGGTAGCTAACTATGGCTACACCTTC
clone_size: once
j_call: TRBJ1-2
d_call: NA
v_call: TRBV7-2

cdr3_aa: CSVVAGPKYGYTF
cdr3_nt: TGCAGCGTTGTGGCCGGACCTAAATATGGCTACACCTTC
clone_size: NA
j_call: TRBJ1-2
d_call: NA
v_call: TRBV29-1

cdr3_aa: CASSATARSNTGELFF
cdr3_nt: TGTGCCAGCAGTGCGACAGCCCGATCGAACACCGGGGAGCTGTTTTTT
clone_size: NA
j_call: TRBJ2-2
d_call: NA
v_call: TRBV28